This TCR beta chain was captured in a study of blood T cell repertoires in COVID-19. The data were produced by immunoSEQ multiplex PCR, yet TCRdb's version contains in-frame clones alone and is incomplete. Counted here are a few hundred thousand clones, about 87% occurring once; the ten biggest clones make up about 9.4%. The CDR3 consists of 15 residues. Losses at the gene ends were 4 bases for V and 6 bases for J; bases not matched to a gene: 7. Germline CDR1 and CDR2: SGHRS and YFSETQ. The age range of participants was about 18 to 89 years, with residence in more than 20 US areas. This receptor was taken from a woman between 45 and 65 years old who had recovered from COVID-19. Sequenced sample: PBMCs or T cells enriched from blood (not recorded which). V and J are TRBV5-1 and TRBJ1-4; 9 bases line up with TRBD1. The chain's CDR3 is CASSPGTGRDEKLFF. The CDR3 DNA is TGCGCCAGCAGCCCCGGGACAGGGCGAGATGAAAAACTGTTTTTT.